This TCR beta chain comes out of a study of response to subunit inactivated influenza vaccine. Findings and limits, study-wide: Each seasonal influenza vaccination, the authors suggested, recruits few new T cells.

The CDR3 has 11 residues. The germline V gene encodes CDR1 WSHSY and CDR2 SAAADI. Trimming pared 8 bases from V and 6 bases from J, leaving 9 bases between. TCRdb passed the RT-PCR reads through MiXCR, listing each CDR3 protein once. The sample holds hundreds of thousands of distinct CDR3 sequences, about 14% seen once. As regards this clonotype: As yet, its antigen is unknown.

The J gene is TRBJ2-3, the V gene TRBV10-2; tentatively, D is TRBD1 (5 bases). The TCR comes from a man between 50 and 59 years old who received an inactivated influenza vaccine. Sequencing was performed on PBMCs from blood, taken about 14 days before vaccination. CDR3 nucleotide sequence: TGCGCCAGCGGTCAGGGCGATACGCAGTATTTT. It is translated as CASGQGDTQYF.